The 7 T cell receptor beta chains below all came from one sample that was sequenced in a study of T-cell memory formation after mild COVID-19. MiXCR was run by TCRdb on the 5' RACE reads, yielding one entry per CDR3 protein. This table holds some 120,000 distinct CDR3 sequences, approximately 6.3% found once. The sequenced sample was PBMCs or a T cell subset sorted from them (not recorded which). These receptor sequences come from an adult woman who had mild COVID-19 (a few samples of this study predate the infection). Cell type and time point are not known.

This clonotype was seen more than once but under ten times. The rearrangement joins TRBV19 to TRBJ1-1, with D unclear. CDR3 length equals 14 residues. Germline lookup yields CDR1 LNHDA and CDR2 SQIVND (reference sequence). Trimming left V 1 base short and J 4 bases short, with 10 bases between. CDR3 residues: CASSIVSQSTEAFF. In DNA, the CDR3 is TGTGCCAGTAGTATAGTTTCTCAGAGCACTGAAGCTTTCTTT.

The V and J genes are TRBV3-1 and TRBJ2-2; D gene ambiguous. V was shortened by 3 bases and J by 0 bases, with 8 bases between the two germline ends. This CDR3 is 15 amino acids long. The V gene's germline CDR1 is LGHDT and CDR2 YNNKEL (reference sequence). CDR3 amino acids: CASSHRRTNTGELFF. The CDR3 DNA sequence: TGTGCCAGCAGCCACCGTCGGACGAACACCGGGGAGCTGTTTTTT.

The rearrangement links TRBV12-3 or TRBV12-4 to TRBJ2-5; 8 bases are shared with TRBD2. CDR3 length equals 14 residues. The ends lost 6 bases at V and 0 bases at J; junction bases unmatched: 3. CDR3 region: CASSPGGHQETQYF. The CDR3 DNA follows: TGTGCCAGCAGCCCGGGGGGGCACCAAGAGACCCAGTACTTC.

J is TRBJ1-4 and V is TRBV7-2; possible D gene TRBD1, 6 bases. Trimming took off 3 bases at V and 5 bases at J, with 16 bases between the two ends. Germline V gene lookup returns CDR1 SGHTA and CDR2 FQGNSA. There are 16 residues in the CDR3. The CDR3 here is CASSFAGQPGNEKLFF. CDR3 in DNA: TGTGCCAGCAGCTTCGCTGGACAGCCGGGAAATGAAAAACTGTTTTTT.

Many counts were recorded for this clonotype. The chain couples TRBV5-1 to TRBJ2-5; D could derive from TRBD1 or TRBD2 (5 bases each). The germline V gene encodes CDR1 SGHRS and CDR2 YFSETQ. CDR3 length equals 14 residues. V was clipped by 6 bases and J by 0 bases, with 12 bases between them. The chain's CDR3 is CASNRDGDQETQYF. The CDR3 DNA sequence: TGCGCCAGCAACCGGGACGGAGACCAAGAGACCCAGTACTTC.

This clonotype was picked up many times. The chain uses TRBV11-2 and TRBJ2-1; D is undetermined. V was shortened by 1 base and J by 3 bases, with 13 bases between the two germline ends. The CDR3 has 16 residues. The germline CDR1 and CDR2 sequences are SGHAT and FQNNGV. The CDR3 nucleotides are TGTGCCAGCAGCTTAGCAGCTGGAACCCTCTACAATGAGCAGTTCTTC. Its protein product is CASSLAAGTLYNEQFF.

CDR3 residues: CSAREPAPYNSPLHF. Here the CDR3 DNA reads TGCAGTGCTAGAGAACCAGCGCCGTATAATTCACCCCTCCACTTT. The chain has TRBV20-1 and TRBJ1-6; no clear D. Germline V gives CDR1 DFQATT, CDR2 SNEGSKA (reference sequence). The CDR3 sequence is 15 residues long. V dropped 0 bases and J dropped 4 bases, with 10 bases sitting between them.